This TCR beta chain was identified during a study of cytotoxic CD8 clonotypes in ibrutinib-treated CLL. Germline CDR1 SGHVS, CDR2 FQNEAQ. The CDR3 has 14 amino acids. V was pared by 5 bases and J by 6 bases, with 9 bases of the junction left unmatched. The assay was immunoSEQ multiplex PCR, and TCRdb's table has in-frame clones only and misses some. The sample records about 140,000 clones, approximately 80% being singletons. V is TRBV7-8 and J is TRBJ2-7; the match to TRBD1 covers 8 bases. The clonotype was recovered from a human donor with chronic lymphocytic leukemia. The sample consisted of PBMCs, taken after 12 months of ibrutinib treatment. The CDR3 is CASSPQGARVEQYF. The CDR3 coding sequence is TGTGCCAGCAGCCCGCAGGGGGCTCGGGTCGAGCAGTACTTC. The variable domain in full, completed from reference TRBV7-8 and TRBJ2-7, reads GAGVSQSPRYKVAKRGQDVALRCDPISGHVSLFWYQQALGQGPEFLTYFQNEAQLDKSGLPSDRFFAERPEGSVSTLKIQRTQQEDSAVYLCASSPQGARVEQYFGPGTRLTVT.